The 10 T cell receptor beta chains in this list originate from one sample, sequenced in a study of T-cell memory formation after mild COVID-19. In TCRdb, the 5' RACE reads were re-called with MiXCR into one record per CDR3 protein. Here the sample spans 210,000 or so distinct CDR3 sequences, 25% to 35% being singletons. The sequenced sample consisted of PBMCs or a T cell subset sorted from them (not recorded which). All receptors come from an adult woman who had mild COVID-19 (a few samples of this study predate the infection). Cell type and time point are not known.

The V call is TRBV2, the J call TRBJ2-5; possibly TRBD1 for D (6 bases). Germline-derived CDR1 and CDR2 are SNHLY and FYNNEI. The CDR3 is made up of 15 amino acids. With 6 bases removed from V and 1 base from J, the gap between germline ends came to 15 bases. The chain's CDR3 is CASRVQGRIQETQYF. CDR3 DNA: TGTGCCAGCAGAGTACAGGGAAGAATCCAAGAGACCCAGTACTTC.

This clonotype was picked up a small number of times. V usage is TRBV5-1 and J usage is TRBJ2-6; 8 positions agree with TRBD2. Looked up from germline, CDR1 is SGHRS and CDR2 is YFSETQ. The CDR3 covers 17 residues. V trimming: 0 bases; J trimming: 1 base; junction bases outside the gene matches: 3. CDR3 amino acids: CASSLAGGASGANVLTF. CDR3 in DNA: TGCGCCAGCAGCTTGGCCGGGGGGGCGTCTGGGGCCAACGTCCTGACTTTC.

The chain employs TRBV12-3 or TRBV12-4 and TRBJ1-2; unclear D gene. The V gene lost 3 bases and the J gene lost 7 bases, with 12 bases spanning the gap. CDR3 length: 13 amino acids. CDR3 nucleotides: TGTGCCAGCAGTTTCGGATTTCCCAGTGGCTACACCTTC. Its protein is CASSFGFPSGYTF.

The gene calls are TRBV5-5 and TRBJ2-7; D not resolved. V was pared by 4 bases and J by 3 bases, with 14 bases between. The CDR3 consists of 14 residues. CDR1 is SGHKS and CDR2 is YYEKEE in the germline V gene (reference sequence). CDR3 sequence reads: CASSRGQMDYEQYF. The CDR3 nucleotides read TGTGCCAGCAGCCGAGGTCAGATGGACTACGAGCAGTACTTC.

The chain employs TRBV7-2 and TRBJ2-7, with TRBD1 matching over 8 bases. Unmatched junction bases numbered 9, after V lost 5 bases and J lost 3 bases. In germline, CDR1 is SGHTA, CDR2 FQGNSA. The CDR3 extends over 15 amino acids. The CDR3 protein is CASSRRTGSLYEQYF. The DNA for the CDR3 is TGTGCCAGCAGCCGCCGGACAGGGTCTCTCTACGAGCAGTACTTC.

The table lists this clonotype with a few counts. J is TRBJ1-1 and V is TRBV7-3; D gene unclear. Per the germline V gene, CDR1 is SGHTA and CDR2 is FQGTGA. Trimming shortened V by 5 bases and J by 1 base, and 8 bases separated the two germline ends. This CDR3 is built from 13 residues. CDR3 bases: TGTGCCAGCAGCGTTACCGGGAACACTGAAGCTTTCTTT. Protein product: CASSVTGNTEAFF.

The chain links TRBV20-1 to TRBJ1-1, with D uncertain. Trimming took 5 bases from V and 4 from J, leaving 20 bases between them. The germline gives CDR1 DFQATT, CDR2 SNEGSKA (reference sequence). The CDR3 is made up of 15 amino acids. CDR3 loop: CSALDGGRIATEAFF. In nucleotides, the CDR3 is TGCAGTGCTCTCGACGGTGGCAGGATTGCCACTGAAGCTTTCTTT.

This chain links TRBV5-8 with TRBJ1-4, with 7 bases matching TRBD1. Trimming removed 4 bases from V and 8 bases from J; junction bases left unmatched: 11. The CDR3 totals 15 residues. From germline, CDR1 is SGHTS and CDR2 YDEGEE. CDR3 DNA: TGTGCCAGCAGCCAAACCGGGACAGTCTCAGAAAAACTGTTTTTT. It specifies CASSQTGTVSEKLFF.

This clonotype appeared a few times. CDR3 DNA: TGCGCCAGCAGCCAATCGCCAGGGGCGCTAGCGGGAGGGGCAGATACGCAGTATTTT. Protein sequence: CASSQSPGALAGGADTQYF. The chain uses TRBV4-3 and TRBJ2-3; 12 nucleotides line up with TRBD2. The CDR3 sequence is 19 residues long. V lost 2 bases to trimming and J lost 4 bases; unmatched junction nucleotides: 13. Germline V lookup: CDR1 LGHNA, CDR2 YSLEER.

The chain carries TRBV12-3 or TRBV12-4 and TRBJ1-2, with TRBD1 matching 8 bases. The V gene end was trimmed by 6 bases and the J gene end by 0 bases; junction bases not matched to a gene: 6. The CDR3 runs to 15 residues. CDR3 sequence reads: CASRAPGQANYGYTF. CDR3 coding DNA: TGTGCCAGCAGGGCTCCGGGACAGGCTAACTATGGCTACACCTTC.